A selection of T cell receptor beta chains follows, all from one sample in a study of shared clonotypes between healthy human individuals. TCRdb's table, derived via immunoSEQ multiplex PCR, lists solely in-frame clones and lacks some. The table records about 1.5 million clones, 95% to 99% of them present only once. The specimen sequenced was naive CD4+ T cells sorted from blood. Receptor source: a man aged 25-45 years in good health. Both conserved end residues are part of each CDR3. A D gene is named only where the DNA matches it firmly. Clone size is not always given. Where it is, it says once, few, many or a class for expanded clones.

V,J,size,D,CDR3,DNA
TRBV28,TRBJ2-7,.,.,CASSIPGTGTREQYF,TGTGCCAGCAGTATTCCCGGGACAGGGACTAGGGAGCAGTACTTC
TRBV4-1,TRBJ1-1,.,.,CASSQVIGEAFF,TGCGCCAGCAGCCAAGTAATCGGGGAAGCTTTCTTT
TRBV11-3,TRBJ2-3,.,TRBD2,CASSPGTSGSFGTDTQYF,TGTGCCAGCAGCCCTGGGACTAGCGGGAGTTTTGGCACAGATACGCAGTATTTT
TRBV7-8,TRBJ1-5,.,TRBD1,CASSGPTGGGEPQHF,TGTGCCAGCAGCGGTCCGACAGGGGGCGGAGAGCCCCAGCATTTT
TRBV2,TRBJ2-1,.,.,CASSEELAQFF,TGTGCCAGCAGTGAAGAACTAGCGCAGTTCTTC
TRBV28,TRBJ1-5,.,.,CASITYSNQPQHF,TGTGCCAGCATTACCTATAGCAATCAGCCCCAGCATTTT
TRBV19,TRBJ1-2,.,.,CASSIVRAANYGYTF,TGTGCCAGTAGTATAGTGCGGGCGGCTAACTATGGCTACACCTTC
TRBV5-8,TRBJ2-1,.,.,CASSLARYNEQFF,TGTGCCAGCAGCTTGGCTAGGTACAATGAGCAGTTCTTC
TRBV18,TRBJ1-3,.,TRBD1,CASSPGQMVGTIYF,TGTGCCAGCTCACCGGGACAGATGGTGGGCACCATATATTTT
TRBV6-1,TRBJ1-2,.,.,CASSEWGNGYTF,TGTGCCAGCAGTGAGTGGGGGAATGGCTACACCTTC
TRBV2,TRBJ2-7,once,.,CASSDLGADEQYF,TGTGCCAGCAGTGACCTCGGGGCTGACGAGCAGTACTTC
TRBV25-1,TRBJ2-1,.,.,CASSELGKGHSYNEQFF,TGTGCCAGCAGTGAATTGGGTAAAGGTCACTCCTACAATGAGCAGTTCTTC
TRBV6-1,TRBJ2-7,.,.,CASSEYRSSYEQYF,TGTGCCAGCAGTGAATACAGGAGCTCCTACGAGCAGTACTTC
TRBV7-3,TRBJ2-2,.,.,CASSSYNTGELFF,TGTGCCAGCAGCTCATACAACACCGGGGAGCTGTTTTTT
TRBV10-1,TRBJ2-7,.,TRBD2,CASSGTSRWQYF,TGCGCCAGCAGTGGGACTAGCAGGTGGCAGTACTTC
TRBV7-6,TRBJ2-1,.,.,CASSLGPRGPSYNEQFF,TGTGCCAGCAGCTTAGGCCCCCGGGGGCCGTCCTACAATGAGCAGTTCTTC
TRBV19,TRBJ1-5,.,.,CASSIIRVTSNQPQHF,TGTGCCAGTAGTATAATTCGGGTAACCTCCAATCAGCCCCAGCATTTT
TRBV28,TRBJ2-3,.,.,CATNGMGTDTQYF,TGTGCCACCAATGGGATGGGCACAGATACGCAGTATTTT